Below, 5 T cell receptor beta chains from the same sample are listed, as sequenced in a study of technical replicates of blood from several donors. Measured with immunoSEQ multiplex PCR; TCRdb has only the in-frame clones, and not every one. The sample shows almost 70,000 clones, around 94% of them seen only once. Sequenced: T cells isolated from PBMCs. The receptors were gathered from a human donor in good health.

The gene calls are TRBV19 and TRBJ2-7; a possible D gene is TRBD2 (6 bases). Trimming left V 3 bases short and J 2 bases short, with 11 bases between. This CDR3 has 14 residues. CDR1 and CDR2 (germline): LNHDA, SQIVND (reference sequence). For the CDR3, the DNA is TGTGCCAGTAGTATGGGCAGGAGGGCCTACGAGCAGTACTTC. This gives the protein CASSMGRRAYEQYF.

The genes are TRBV5-8 and TRBJ1-5; possibly TRBD1 for D (5 bases). CDR1 SGHTS and CDR2 YDEGEE come from the germline V gene. The ends were cut back, 3 bases at V and 3 bases at J, with 10 bases in the middle. CDR3 length equals 14 residues. As DNA, the CDR3 is TGTGCCAGCAGCTCAACAGGAGTCAATCAGCCCCAGCATTTT. Translated: CASSSTGVNQPQHF.

The chain links TRBV7-2 to TRBJ2-1; no definite D call. From germline, CDR1 is SGHTA and CDR2 FQGNSA. The V end lost 1 base, the J end lost 7 bases, and 8 bases lay between the germline ends. This CDR3 region has 13 residues. CDR3 protein: CASSLVSVNEQFF. The CDR3 DNA reads as TGTGCCAGCAGCTTAGTCTCCGTAAATGAGCAGTTCTTC.

The rearrangement links TRBV9 to TRBJ2-1; 14 bases align to TRBD2. V was clipped by 3 bases and J by 7 bases; unmatched bases: 3. Germline V gene lookup returns CDR1 SGDLS and CDR2 YYNGEE. This CDR3 spans 15 amino acids. CDR3 sequence: CASSAGLAGANEQFF. CDR3 bases: TGTGCCAGCAGCGCGGGACTAGCGGGAGCAAATGAGCAGTTCTTC.

The chain employs TRBV14 and TRBJ2-5; D is perhaps TRBD2 (7 bases). V was trimmed by 5 bases and J by 4 bases, leaving 11 bases between them. This CDR3 is 13 amino acids long. Germline V lookup: CDR1 SGHDN, CDR2 FVKESK. CDR3: CASSWGGRETQYF. In nucleotides, the CDR3 is TGTGCCAGCAGCTGGGGGGGGCGAGAGACCCAGTACTTC.